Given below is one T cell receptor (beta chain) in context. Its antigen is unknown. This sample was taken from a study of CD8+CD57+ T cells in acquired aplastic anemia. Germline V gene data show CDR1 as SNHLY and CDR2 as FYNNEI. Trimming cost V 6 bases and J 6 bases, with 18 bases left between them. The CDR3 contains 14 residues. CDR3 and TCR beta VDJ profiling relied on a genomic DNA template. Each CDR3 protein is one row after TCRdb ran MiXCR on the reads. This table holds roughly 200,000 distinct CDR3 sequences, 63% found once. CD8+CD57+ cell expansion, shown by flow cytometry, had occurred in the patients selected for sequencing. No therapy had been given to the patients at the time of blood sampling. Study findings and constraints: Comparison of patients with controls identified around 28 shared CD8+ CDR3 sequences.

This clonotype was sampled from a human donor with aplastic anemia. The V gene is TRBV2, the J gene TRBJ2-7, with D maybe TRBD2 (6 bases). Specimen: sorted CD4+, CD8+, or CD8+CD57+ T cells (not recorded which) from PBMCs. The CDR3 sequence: CASSRDSQQPEQYF. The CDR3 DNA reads TGTGCCAGCAGCCGGGACTCCCAGCAGCCCGAGCAGTACTTC.